The entry below describes one T cell receptor beta chain. Antigen specificity is unknown. CDR1 and CDR2 (germline): SGDLS, YYNGEE. Between the trimmed V and J ends, which lost 0 bases and 1 base, there was a span of 13 bases. The CDR3 contains 17 residues. It was with a sample-barcoded 5' primer and a J-beta primer mix that a second PCR of roughly 7 to 12 cycles was run. Sequencing yielded, for each sample, at least 3 million paired-end reads carrying CDR3. From the 5' RACE reads, TCRdb called clonotypes with MiXCR, one entry per CDR3 protein. In the table there are about 1.8 million distinct CDR3 sequences, approximately 50% of which are singletons. This sample is drawn from a study of blood T cells in healthy people across ages. As for the study in general: For every two T cells, template switching captured about one barcoded beta molecule. Study-wide results and caveats: While age rose, TCR beta diversity per million T cells dropped in a roughly linear way.

This TCR came from a woman between 35 and 50 years old in good health. Sequences were obtained from blood. This chain connects TRBV9 to TRBJ2-2; D ambiguous. CDR3: CASSVESLGLNTGELFF. In nucleotides, the CDR3 is TGTGCCAGCAGCGTAGAATCCCTCGGGCTGAACACCGGGGAGCTGTTTTTT.